The 21 T cell receptor beta chains reported below all come from one sample, sequenced in a study of shared clonotypes between healthy human individuals. Sequencing was performed with immunoSEQ multiplex PCR; in TCRdb, only in-frame clones are kept and a portion is missing. Of about 990,000 clones listed, 75% to 85% are singletons. The sequenced sample was memory CD4+ T cells from PBMCs. Noted subset: CD45RA-negative fraction. The origin of the receptors is a man between 18 and 35 years old in good health. Some clones in this sample may be carry-over from other donors' samples.

V is TRBV28 and J is TRBJ1-1; the D is unclear. The CDR3 contains 14 residues. Per the germline V gene, CDR1 is MDHEN and CDR2 is SYDVKM. Deletions cut 6 bases from V and 3 bases from J, with 14 bases between. CDR3 nucleotides: TGTGCCAGCAGCCCTTTTGGTGGGGACACTGAAGCTTTCTTT. This encodes CASSPFGGDTEAFF.

The chain uses TRBV2 and TRBJ2-2; unclear D gene. Germline assignment: CDR1 SNHLY and CDR2 FYNNEI. Trimming cost V 3 bases and J 1 base, with 12 bases left between them. The CDR3 loop spans 16 amino acids. The CDR3 DNA reads as TGTGCCAGCAGTGATCTTAAGGGTCTGAACACCGGGGAGCTGTTTTTT. It specifies CASSDLKGLNTGELFF.

V gene TRBV28 combines with J gene TRBJ1-5, with TRBD1 matching over 9 bases. Germline loops: CDR1 MDHEN, CDR2 SYDVKM. CDR3 length: 19 amino acids. V was pared by 4 bases and J by 1 base, with 14 bases of the junction left unmatched. Written as DNA, the CDR3 is TGTGCCAGCAGTTCCTACGACTATGTAGGACAGGGGAGCAATCAGCCCCAGCATTTT. This gives the protein CASSSYDYVGQGSNQPQHF. Looking up the rest from reference TRBV28 and TRBJ1-5 gives the full variable domain: DVKVTQSSRYLVKRTGEKVFLECVQDMDHENMFWYRQDPGLGLRLIYFSYDVKMKEKGDIPEGYSVSREKKERFSLILESASTNQTSMYLCASSSYDYVGQGSNQPQHFGDGTRLSIL.

V and J are TRBV19 and TRBJ1-4, with 8 bases aligning to TRBD1. Trimming cost V 6 bases and J 4 bases; bases outside gene matches: 7. From germline, CDR1 is LNHDA and CDR2 SQIVND (reference sequence). The CDR3 extends over 15 amino acids. The CDR3 region has the DNA TGTGCCAGTAGATCCCCGGGACAGGTTAATGAAAAACTGTTTTTT. Protein sequence: CASRSPGQVNEKLFF.

Comment on this clone: Distinct nucleotide sequences in the sample also encode this CDR3. CDR3 protein: CASSVSYEQYF. In DNA form, the CDR3 reads TGTGCCAGCAGTGTAAGCTACGAGCAGTACTTC. The rearrangement uses TRBV28 and TRBJ2-7; D call uncertain. The CDR3 totals 11 residues. Germline values: CDR1 MDHEN, CDR2 SYDVKM. Deletions cut 5 bases from V and 3 bases from J, with 5 bases between.

The chain recombines TRBV29-1 with TRBJ2-3; 9 bases align to TRBD2. Germline assignment: CDR1 SQVTM and CDR2 ANQGSEA. V was pared by 4 bases and J by 3 bases, with 2 bases of the junction left unmatched. The CDR3 loop spans 13 amino acids. CDR3 amino acids: CSVATSGTDTQYF. The DNA of the CDR3 is TGCAGCGTTGCGACTAGCGGTACAGATACGCAGTATTTT.

The genes are TRBV2 and TRBJ2-5; 7 bases map to TRBD1. Germline-derived CDR1 and CDR2 are SNHLY and FYNNEI. Unmatched junction bases numbered 10, after V lost 5 bases and J lost 7 bases. The CDR3 is 14 residues long. The CDR3 region is CASSNEGTVGTQYF. The CDR3 nucleotides are TGTGCCAGCAGTAATGAAGGGACAGTAGGGACCCAGTACTTC.

Regarding this clone: With a much larger clone just one base away, this may be a read error. The gene calls are TRBV4-1 and TRBJ1-4; 7 bases line up with TRBD1. Germline loops: CDR1 MGHRA, CDR2 YSYEKL. The CDR3 has 15 residues. J gave up 4 bases and V 1 base, and 3 bases lay outside the gene matches. The CDR3 protein is CASSQGQGLNEKLFF. The CDR3 nucleotides are TGCGCCAGCAGCCAAGGACAGGGTCTTAATGAAAAACTGTTTTTT.

This clone was found a few times. The rearrangement joins TRBV11-2 to TRBJ2-7; no firm D call. Trimming shortened V by 0 bases and J by 6 bases, and 9 bases separated the two germline ends. The CDR3 has 13 amino acids. CDR1 is SGHAT and CDR2 is FQNNGV in the germline V gene. In DNA, the CDR3 is TGTGCCAGCAGCTTAGATGGAATGACCGAGCAGTACTTC. Encoded protein: CASSLDGMTEQYF. Together with reference TRBV11-2 and TRBJ2-7, the CDR3 gives the full variable domain: EAGVAQSPRYKIIEKRQSVAFWCNPISGHATLYWYQQILGQGPKLLIQFQNNGVVDDSQLPKDRFSAERLKGVDSTLKIQPAKLEDSAVYLCASSLDGMTEQYFGPGTRLTVT.

The chain joins TRBV7-2 to TRBJ1-1, with 7 nucleotides matching TRBD1. CDR1 is SGHTA and CDR2 is FQGNSA in the germline V gene. This CDR3 is built from 14 residues. Trimming cost V 5 bases and J 1 base; bases outside gene matches: 4. The CDR3 loop reads CASSRTGRNTEAFF. The CDR3, as DNA: TGTGCCAGCAGCCGGACAGGAAGGAACACTGAAGCTTTCTTT.

The chain is built from TRBV4-2 and TRBJ1-1, with D maybe TRBD1 (5 bases). Germline CDR1 LGHNA, CDR2 YNFKEQ. V gave up 0 bases and J gave up 5 bases, with 13 bases separating them. The CDR3 spans 15 residues. The CDR3 nucleotides read TGTGCCAGCAGCCAAGAAGCCAGGGCCAGGACTGAAGCTTTCTTT. Its translation: CASSQEARARTEAFF.

The chain uses TRBV29-1 and TRBJ2-3; D perhaps matches TRBD2 (6 bases). Trimming pared 6 bases from V and 0 bases from J, leaving 13 bases between. Germline V lookup: CDR1 SQVTM, CDR2 ANQGSEA. The CDR3 covers 14 residues. The DNA for the CDR3 is TGCAGCGTCGATGGGACTTCTAGCACAGATACGCAGTATTTT. Its protein product is CSVDGTSSTDTQYF.

The rearrangement uses TRBV5-1 and TRBJ1-4; D gene unclear. The CDR3 is 13 residues long. The germline V gene has CDR1 SGHRS and CDR2 YFSETQ. Trimming shortened V by 7 bases and J by 5 bases, and 12 bases separated the two germline ends. DNA of the CDR3: TGCGCCAGCCGAACGGGCGCCAATGAAAAACTGTTTTTT. Protein: CASRTGANEKLFF.

The chain combines TRBV11-3 with TRBJ1-6, with 7 bases that match TRBD1. CDR1 and CDR2 from the germline V gene are SGHNT and YENEEA. The CDR3 loop spans 13 amino acids. V was clipped by 5 bases and J by 8 bases; unmatched bases: 3. The DNA of the CDR3 is TGTGCCAGCAGCCAGGGGGTGGATTCACCCCTCCACTTT. This encodes CASSQGVDSPLHF.

The chain is built from TRBV2 and TRBJ1-5; TRBD1 might be the D (6 bases). Looked up from germline, CDR1 is SNHLY and CDR2 is FYNNEI. The CDR3 is 15 residues long. The ends were cut back, 4 bases at V and 0 bases at J, with 10 bases in the middle. The CDR3 DNA follows: TGTGCCAGCAGTGGTGGACAGAATAGCAATCAGCCCCAGCATTTT. This encodes CASSGGQNSNQPQHF.

This chain connects TRBV28 to TRBJ1-2, with D tentatively TRBD1 (6 bases). Germline V gene data show CDR1 as MDHEN and CDR2 as SYDVKM. The CDR3 totals 13 residues. Deletions cut 8 bases from V and 4 bases from J, with 14 bases between. The CDR3 loop is CASYMTGTYGYTF. The CDR3 DNA is TGTGCCAGCTATATGACAGGAACCTATGGCTACACCTTC.

The chain is built from TRBV6-1 and TRBJ2-7, with D uncertain. V was pared by 4 bases and J by 2 bases, with 21 bases between. This CDR3 has 17 residues. Germline V gene sequence: CDR1 MNHNS, CDR2 SASEGT. CDR3 nucleotide sequence: TGTGCCAGCAGTGTAGGTCTGCAGGCCATCCTTGCCTACGAGCAGTACTTC. It encodes CASSVGLQAILAYEQYF.

This chain uses TRBV5-1 with TRBJ1-5; 8 positions match TRBD1. The CDR3 runs to 18 residues. V gave up 2 bases and J gave up 2 bases; unmatched junction bases: 12. CDR1 SGHRS and CDR2 YFSETQ come from the germline V gene. This CDR3 reads CASSLGPAGTGGNQPQHF. The CDR3 DNA reads as TGCGCCAGCAGCTTAGGGCCGGCCGGGACAGGCGGCAATCAGCCCCAGCATTTT. Full variable domain (remainder filled in from reference TRBV5-1 and TRBJ1-5): KAGVTQTPRYLIKTRGQQVTLSCSPISGHRSVSWYQQTPGQGLQFLFEYFSETQRNKGNFPGRFSGRQFSNSRSEMNVSTLELGDSALYLCASSLGPAGTGGNQPQHFGDGTRLSIL.

The count of this clone is one. The CDR3 DNA reads TGTGCCAGCAGTACAGGGGGTAGCAGCTACGAGCAGTACTTC. This codes for CASSTGGSSYEQYF. The J gene is TRBJ2-7, the V gene TRBV28; 8 bases agree with TRBD1. This CDR3 has 14 amino acids. Trimming removed 5 bases from V and 3 bases from J; junction bases left unmatched: 6. CDR1 and CDR2 from the germline V gene are MDHEN and SYDVKM.

Of note for this clone: At one end, the junction sequence differs from germline, possibly due to a read error. The chain uses TRBV7-2 and TRBJ2-1; 10 nucleotides match TRBD2. Germline CDR1 SGHTA, CDR2 FQGNSA. This CDR3 contains 16 residues. The CDR3 is CASSYSSGSLYDEQFF. Written as DNA, the CDR3 is TGTGCCAGCAGCTATTCTAGCGGGAGTCTCTACGATGAGCAGTTCTTC.

This clone showed up just a few times. The chain joins TRBV5-4 to TRBJ2-5; a weak D match, TRBD1 (6 bases). The CDR3 runs 14 residues. The V gene lost 4 bases and the J gene lost 1 base, with 11 bases spanning the gap. Germline assignment: CDR1 SGHNT and CDR2 YYREEE (reference sequence). The CDR3 here is CASSPGTSQETQYF. The CDR3 nucleotides read TGTGCCAGCAGCCCCGGGACATCCCAAGAGACCCAGTACTTC.